These 9 T cell receptor beta chains were sequenced from one sample in a study of vaccination and CD4 T cells after COVID-19. The Oncomine TCR Beta short-read assay sequenced DNA from cultured CD4+ T cells. A single record per CDR3 protein comes from TCRdb applying MiXCR to the PCR reads. Among roughly 25,000 distinct CDR3 sequences, about 60% were seen once, and the ten largest hold about 7.8%. As for treatment: approximately 11-day PBMC culture with coronavirus spike peptide pools or control peptides (ViraFEST assay). These receptors have no known antigen. Sequenced: CD4+ T cells from blood, cultured in vitro. All receptors come from a human donor who had recovered from COVID-19.

The chain carries TRBV7-4 and TRBJ1-2; D uncertain. The CDR3 is 11 amino acids. The germline V gene has CDR1 SGHVT and CDR2 SQSDAQ. V was cut by 6 bases and J by 7 bases, with 9 bases left in between. The CDR3 sequence: CASRNSGGYTF. CDR3 coding DNA: TGTGCCAGCAGGAACAGTGGTGGCTACACCTTC.

This clonotype showed up just a few times. The rearrangement joins TRBV6-1 to TRBJ1-5; 9 nucleotides align to TRBD1. V gave up 6 bases and J gave up 10 bases; unmatched junction bases: 16. Germline V gene lookup returns CDR1 MNHNS and CDR2 SASEGT. The length of the CDR3 is 16 residues. Here the CDR3 reads CASSIRLDRGESPQHF. The CDR3 nucleotides read TGTGCCAGCAGCATAAGGCTGGACAGGGGAGAGAGTCCCCAGCATTTT.

The rearrangement links TRBV19 to TRBJ1-1; 7 bases match TRBD1. The CDR3 covers 16 residues. Trimming at V came to 1 base and at J to 1 base, leaving 6 bases not matched to a gene. The germline V gene encodes CDR1 LNHDA and CDR2 SQIVND (reference sequence). This CDR3 is CASSIVLGTANTEAFF. Here the CDR3 DNA reads TGTGCCAGTAGTATAGTCTTGGGGACAGCGAACACTGAAGCTTTCTTT. The variable domain in full, with the rest retrieved from reference TRBV19 and TRBJ1-1, is DGGITQSPKYLFRKEGQNVTLSCEQNLNHDAMYWYRQDPGQGLRLIYYSQIVNDFQKGDIAEGYSVSREKKESFPLTVTSAQKNPTAFYLCASSIVLGTANTEAFFGQGTRLTVV.

CDR3 amino acids: CASTDRADRGYEQYF. CDR3 in DNA: TGTGCCAGCACCGACCGGGCGGACAGGGGTTACGAGCAGTACTTC. The J gene is TRBJ2-7, the V gene TRBV7-2, with 9 bases lining up with TRBD1. This CDR3 region has 15 residues. Unmatched junction bases numbered 11, after V lost 7 bases and J lost 4 bases. From germline, CDR1 is SGHTA and CDR2 FQGNSA. Full variable domain (remainder filled in from reference TRBV7-2 and TRBJ2-7): GAGVSQSPSNKVTEKGKDVELRCDPISGHTALYWYRQSLGQGLEFLIYFQGNSAPDKSGLPSDRFSAERTGGSVSTLTIQRTQQEDSAVYLCASTDRADRGYEQYFGPGTRLTVT.

This clonotype occurred a few times. The chain couples TRBV30 to TRBJ2-5; D unresolved. Per germline, CDR1 GTSNPN and CDR2 SVGIG (reference sequence). CDR3 length: 13 amino acids. V lost 3 bases and J 2 bases, leaving 10 bases between the germline ends. The CDR3 DNA is TGTGCCTGGAGGCCAACCGGACAAGAGACCCAGTACTTC. The encoded protein is CAWRPTGQETQYF.

J is TRBJ2-1 and V is TRBV24-1, with a tentative D call TRBD2 (5 bases). Germline V lookup: CDR1 KGHDR, CDR2 SFDVKD. The CDR3 loop spans 13 amino acids. With 5 bases removed from V and 8 bases from J, the gap between germline ends came to 12 bases. DNA of the CDR3: TGTGCCACCAGTGCACTAGTTGTCGATGAGCAGTTCTTC. Its protein is CATSALVVDEQFF.

The table lists this clonotype with a few counts. CDR3 protein: CSVWRGAGYGYTF. CDR3 coding DNA: TGCAGCGTATGGAGGGGGGCAGGCTATGGCTACACCTTC. This chain uses TRBV29-1 with TRBJ1-2; tentative D call: TRBD1 (6 bases). This CDR3 is 13 amino acids long. Trimming removed 6 bases at V and 4 bases at J, with 15 bases between. Germline values: CDR1 SQVTM, CDR2 ANQGSEA.

The V and J genes are TRBV6-2 or TRBV6-3 and TRBJ2-4, with TRBD1 as a possible D gene (5 bases). CDR3 length: 16 amino acids. Germline lookup yields CDR1 MNHEY and CDR2 SVGEGT. Trimming removed 6 bases from V and 7 bases from J, with 22 bases in between. CDR3 in amino acids: CASSTRSATDINIQYF. The CDR3 DNA sequence: TGTGCCAGCAGCACGCGTTCGGCGACAGATATTAACATTCAGTACTTC.

The gene calls are TRBV6-5 and TRBJ1-5, with TRBD1 identical over 9 bases. The germline CDR1 and CDR2 sequences are MNHEY and SVGAGI. J gave up 9 bases and V 2 bases, and 5 bases lay outside the gene matches. The CDR3 loop spans 14 amino acids. As DNA, the CDR3 is TGTGCCAGCAGTTACGACAGGGGGATGGGGCCCCAGCATTTT. Its translation is CASSYDRGMGPQHF.